This T cell receptor (beta chain) derives from a study of CD8 T cells in Susac syndrome. The V gene lost 4 bases and the J gene lost 7 bases, with 14 bases spanning the gap. The CDR3 extends over 14 amino acids. CDR1 ENHRY and CDR2 SYGVKD come from the germline V gene. When the RNA was reverse transcribed, random hexamers were used with an input of roughly 0.45 to 1 ug. MiXCR, run by TCRdb on the immunoSEQ multiplex PCR reads, gives a single entry per CDR3 protein. The sample contains about 76,000 distinct CDR3 sequences, about 93% of which appear only once. This clonotype was picked up one time. This receptor was identified in a human donor with Susac syndrome. Sequencing was done on a sample of CD8+ T cells from PBMCs. The genes are TRBV10-3 and TRBJ2-1; D gene uncertain. The CDR3 loop is CAISGLEGSNEQFF. In DNA, the CDR3 is TGTGCCATCAGTGGCCTGGAAGGTTCAAATGAGCAGTTCTTC.